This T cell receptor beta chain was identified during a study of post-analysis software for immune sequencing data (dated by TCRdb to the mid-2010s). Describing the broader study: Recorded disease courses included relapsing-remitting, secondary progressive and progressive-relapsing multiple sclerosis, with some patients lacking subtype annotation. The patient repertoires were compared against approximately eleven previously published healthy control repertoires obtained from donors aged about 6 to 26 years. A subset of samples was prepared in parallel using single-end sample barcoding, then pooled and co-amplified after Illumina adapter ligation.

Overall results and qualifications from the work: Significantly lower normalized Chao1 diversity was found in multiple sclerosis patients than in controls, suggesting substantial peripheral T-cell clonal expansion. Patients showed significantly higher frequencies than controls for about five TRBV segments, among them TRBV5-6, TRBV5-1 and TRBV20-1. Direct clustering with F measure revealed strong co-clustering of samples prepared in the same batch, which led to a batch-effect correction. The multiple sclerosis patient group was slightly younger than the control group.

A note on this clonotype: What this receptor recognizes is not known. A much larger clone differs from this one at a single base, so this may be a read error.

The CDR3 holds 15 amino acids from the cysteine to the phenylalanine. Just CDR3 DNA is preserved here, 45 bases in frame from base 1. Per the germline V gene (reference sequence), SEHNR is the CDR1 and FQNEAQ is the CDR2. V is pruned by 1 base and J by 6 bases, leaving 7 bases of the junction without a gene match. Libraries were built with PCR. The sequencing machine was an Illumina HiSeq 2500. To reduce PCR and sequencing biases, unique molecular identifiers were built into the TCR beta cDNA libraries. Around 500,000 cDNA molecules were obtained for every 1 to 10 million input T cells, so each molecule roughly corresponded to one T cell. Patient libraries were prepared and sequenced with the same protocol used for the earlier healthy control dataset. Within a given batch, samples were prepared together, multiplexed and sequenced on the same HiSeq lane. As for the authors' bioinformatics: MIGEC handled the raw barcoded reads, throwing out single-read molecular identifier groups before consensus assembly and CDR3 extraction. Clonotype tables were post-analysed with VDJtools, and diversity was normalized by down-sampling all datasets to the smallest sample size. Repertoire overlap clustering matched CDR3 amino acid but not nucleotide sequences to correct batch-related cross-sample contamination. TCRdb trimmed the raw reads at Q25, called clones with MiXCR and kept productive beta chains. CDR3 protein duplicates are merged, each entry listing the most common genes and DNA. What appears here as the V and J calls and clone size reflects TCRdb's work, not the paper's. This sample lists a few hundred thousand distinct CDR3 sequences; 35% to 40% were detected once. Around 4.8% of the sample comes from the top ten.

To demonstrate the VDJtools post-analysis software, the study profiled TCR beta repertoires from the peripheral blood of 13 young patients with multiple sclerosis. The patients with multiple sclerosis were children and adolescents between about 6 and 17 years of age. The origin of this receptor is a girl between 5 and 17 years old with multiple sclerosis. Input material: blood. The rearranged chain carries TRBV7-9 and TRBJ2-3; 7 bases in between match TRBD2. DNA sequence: TGTGCCAGCAGCTTAGACAGGACTAGTGGGGATACGCAGTATTTT. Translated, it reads CASSLDRTSGDTQYF.